This entry lists 30 T cell receptor beta chains sequenced from one sample in a study of beta chain features in type 1 diabetes. The investigators reverse transcribed all of the isolated RNA, so they sequenced expressed TCRB transcripts. The table came from immunoSEQ multiplex PCR; TCRdb's copy has only in-frame clones and leaves some out. The sample has more than 350,000 clones, over 9.5% seen once. The sequenced material came from naive CD4+ T cells from blood. The receptors come from a woman under 30 in good health.

The chain carries TRBV18 and TRBJ2-5; perhaps TRBD2 as D (6 bases). This CDR3 spans 14 amino acids. The V gene's germline CDR1 is KGHSH and CDR2 LQKENI. V lost 5 bases to trimming and J lost 5 bases, with 15 bases between them. CDR3 sequence: CASSSTAGGETQYF. The CDR3 DNA sequence: TGTGCCAGCTCATCCACGGCTGGGGGGGAGACCCAGTACTTC.

V is TRBV29-1 and J is TRBJ2-1; D is uncertain. Trimming shortened V by 5 bases and J by 4 bases, and 9 bases separated the two germline ends. The CDR3 consists of 12 residues. Looked up from germline, CDR1 is SQVTM and CDR2 is ANQGSEA. CDR3 amino acids: CSVSDWYNEQFF. The CDR3 DNA is TGCAGCGTTTCTGACTGGTACAATGAGCAGTTCTTC.

This clone was recorded a few times. This chain's CDR3 is CASRLSSGIGQYF. The CDR3, as DNA: TGTGCAAGTCGCTTGAGTAGCGGGATAGGGCAGTATTTT. The chain couples TRBV12-2 to TRBJ2-3; the D call TRBD2 from the table was never checked on the DNA. TRBV12-2 is noted as a pseudogene. This CDR3 spans 13 amino acids.

The chain uses TRBV7-2 and TRBJ1-1; D is ambiguous. The CDR3 consists of 14 residues. V was trimmed by 4 bases and J by 0 bases, leaving 9 bases between them. Germline values: CDR1 SGHTA, CDR2 FQGNSA. This CDR3 reads CASSSITLNTEAFF. The CDR3 coding sequence is TGTGCCAGCAGCTCGATTACGCTGAACACTGAAGCTTTCTTT.

The chain links TRBV18 to TRBJ2-1; D not certain. Germline CDR1 and CDR2: KGHSH and LQKENI. The CDR3 has 14 residues. The V and J ends lost 3 bases and 6 bases respectively, with 12 bases between them. The CDR3 nucleotides are TGTGCCAGCTCACCCGTACAGCCGATCAATGAGCAGTTCTTC. It specifies CASSPVQPINEQFF.

The chain combines TRBV5-1 with TRBJ2-5; D is possibly TRBD2 (5 bases). The CDR3 loop spans 14 amino acids. Trimming removed 0 bases at V and 5 bases at J, with 11 bases between. Germline V gene sequence: CDR1 SGHRS, CDR2 YFSETQ. CDR3 nucleotides: TGCGCCAGCAGCTTGGCCGGGATCCACGAGACCCAGTACTTC. This codes for CASSLAGIHETQYF.

This chain links TRBV10-3 with TRBJ2-1; 10 bases are shared with TRBD2. The germline V gene has CDR1 ENHRY and CDR2 SYGVKD. The ends lost 5 bases at V and 7 bases at J; junction bases unmatched: 14. This CDR3 contains 17 residues. CDR3 amino acids: CAISPGLALSAGNEQFF. The CDR3 nucleotides read TGTGCCATCAGTCCGGGACTAGCGCTCTCAGCTGGGAATGAGCAGTTCTTC.

This clone turned up a few times. The rearrangement uses TRBV23-1 and TRBJ1-6; D possibly corresponds to TRBD1 (5 bases). TRBV23-1 is an open reading frame, and its role is uncertain. CDR3 length equals 20 residues. V dropped 1 base and J dropped 0 bases, with 19 bases sitting between them. CDR3 sequence (DNA): TGCGCCAGCAGTCAATTTAGGGGAGGGGCCGAAAGCTCCTATAATTCACCCCTCCACTTT. It is translated as CASSQFRGGAESSYNSPLHF.

V and J are TRBV9 and TRBJ2-5, with 7 bases fitting TRBD1. The germline CDR1 and CDR2 sequences are SGDLS and YYNGEE. Trimming cost V 1 base and J 4 bases; bases outside gene matches: 4. The CDR3 has 14 residues. CDR3 sequence (DNA): TGTGCCAGCAGCGTACGATACAGGGGAGAGACCCAGTACTTC. Protein: CASSVRYRGETQYF. The whole variable domain, remainder taken from reference TRBV9 and TRBJ2-5, is DSGVTQTPKHLITATGQRVTLRCSPRSGDLSVYWYQQSLDQGLQFLIQYYNGEERAKGNILERFSAQQFPDLHSELNLSSLELGDSALYFCASSVRYRGETQYFGPGTRLLVL.

A few counts support this clone. This chain joins TRBV7-2 and TRBJ1-1; a possible D gene is TRBD1 (5 bases). CDR3 length: 13 amino acids. The germline V gene has CDR1 SGHTA and CDR2 FQGNSA. Trimming shortened V by 10 bases and J by 1 base, and 13 bases separated the two germline ends. CDR3: CAIRRGTNTEAFF. In nucleotides, the CDR3 is TGTGCCATAAGGAGAGGGACGAACACTGAAGCTTTCTTT.

This clone was counted between two and nine times. The CDR3 here is CASSQEGTASNYGYTF. In nucleotides, the CDR3 is TGCGCCAGCAGCCAAGAGGGGACAGCATCTAACTATGGCTACACCTTC. The V call is TRBV4-1, the J call TRBJ1-2; 7 bases are a match to TRBD1. The CDR3 consists of 16 residues. Germline V gene data show CDR1 as MGHRA and CDR2 as YSYEKL. Trimming cost V 0 bases and J 0 bases; bases outside gene matches: 4.

The rearrangement joins TRBV11-3 to TRBJ2-2; maybe TRBD2 (6 bases). CDR1 and CDR2 from the germline V gene are SGHNT and YENEEA. V was trimmed by 9 bases and J by 4 bases, leaving 15 bases between them. CDR3 length: 14 residues. The CDR3: CASQSGTSTGELFF. The DNA for the CDR3 is TGTGCCAGTCAATCTGGGACTTCCACCGGGGAGCTGTTTTTT.

This chain links TRBV7-2 with TRBJ2-2; D gene unclear. CDR3 length equals 14 residues. V lost 1 base and J lost 4, with 7 bases in between. The germline V gene encodes CDR1 SGHTA and CDR2 FQGNSA. The CDR3 sequence is CASSLDGGTGELFF. CDR3 coding DNA: TGTGCCAGCAGCTTAGATGGTGGCACCGGGGAGCTGTTTTTT.

This chain joins TRBV2 and TRBJ2-1; possibly TRBD1 for D (6 bases). The CDR3 totals 14 residues. The V gene's germline CDR1 is SNHLY and CDR2 FYNNEI. With 7 bases removed from V and 6 bases from J, the gap between germline ends came to 16 bases. CDR3 sequence: CASIGRGIGNEQFF. CDR3 sequence (DNA): TGTGCCAGCATCGGCAGGGGCATCGGCAATGAGCAGTTCTTC. The whole variable domain, remainder taken from reference TRBV2 and TRBJ2-1, is EPEVTQTPSHQVTQMGQEVILRCVPISNHLYFYWYRQILGQKVEFLVSFYNNEISEKSEIFDDQFSVERPDGSNFTLKIRSTKLEDSAMYFCASIGRGIGNEQFFGPGTRLTVL.

This clone has only a few counts. The V gene is TRBV9, the J gene TRBJ2-3; 13 bases are a match to TRBD2. In germline, CDR1 is SGDLS, CDR2 YYNGEE. V lost 4 bases to trimming and J lost 4 bases; unmatched junction nucleotides: 6. This CDR3 is 16 amino acids long. The chain's CDR3 is CASSPRTSGGSDTQYF. Written as DNA, the CDR3 is TGTGCCAGCAGCCCCCGGACTAGCGGGGGTTCAGATACGCAGTATTTT.

This clone was observed a few times. The V call is TRBV7-2, the J call TRBJ1-5, with 9 nucleotides matching TRBD1. V gave up 5 bases and J gave up 3 bases; unmatched junction bases: 5. The CDR3 contains 15 residues. Germline loops: CDR1 SGHTA, CDR2 FQGNSA. CDR3 in DNA: TGTGCCAGCAGCGCACGGACAGGGGACAATCAGCCCCAGCATTTT. It translates to CASSARTGDNQPQHF.

This clone was seen a handful of times. The genes are TRBV19 and TRBJ2-6; D not resolved. The V end lost 4 bases, the J end lost 2 bases, and 12 bases lay between the germline ends. The CDR3 extends over 16 amino acids. Germline V gene data show CDR1 as LNHDA and CDR2 as SQIVND (reference sequence). The CDR3 is CASSRLKVAGANVLTF. Written as DNA, the CDR3 is TGTGCCAGTAGTAGACTCAAGGTGGCTGGGGCCAACGTCCTGACTTTC.

The V and J genes are TRBV5-1 and TRBJ1-2; tentative D call: TRBD1 (5 bases). The ends were cut back, 7 bases at V and 4 bases at J, with 14 bases in the middle. The V gene's germline CDR1 is SGHRS and CDR2 YFSETQ. The CDR3 spans 13 residues. The CDR3 DNA is TGCGCCAGCGAACAGGACCATGGCTATGGCTACACCTTC. Its translation is CASEQDHGYGYTF.

The chain links TRBV4-3 to TRBJ2-2; D may be TRBD1 (5 bases). Per the germline V gene, CDR1 is LGHNA and CDR2 is YSLEER. The CDR3 has 17 residues. Trimming took 0 bases from V and 0 from J, leaving 11 bases between them. In DNA, the CDR3 is TGCGCCAGCAGCCAAGATCGGGCCAGGGCGAACACCGGGGAGCTGTTTTTT. Translation: CASSQDRARANTGELFF.

V gene TRBV28 combines with J gene TRBJ1-1; D unresolved. There are 13 residues in the CDR3. Looked up from germline, CDR1 is MDHEN and CDR2 is SYDVKM. The V end was cut by 4 bases, the J end by 0 bases, with 6 bases between. The CDR3 loop reads CASSSFMNTEAFF. The CDR3 DNA follows: TGTGCCAGCAGTTCCTTTATGAACACTGAAGCTTTCTTT.

This clone was seen a handful of times. The rearrangement links TRBV14 to TRBJ1-2, with 8 nucleotides matching TRBD1. CDR3 length: 16 residues. J lost 2 bases, V lost 1 base, and 6 bases had no gene match. CDR1 and CDR2 (germline): SGHDN, FVKESK. CDR3 DNA: TGTGCCAGCAGCCAAGCCCCGGGACAGGTGAACTATGGCTACACCTTC. This codes for CASSQAPGQVNYGYTF. The full variable domain, rest sourced from reference TRBV14 and TRBJ1-2, is EAGVTQFPSHSVIEKGQTVTLRCDPISGHDNLYWYRRVMGKEIKFLLHFVKESKQDESGMPNNRFLAERTGGTYSTLKVQPAELEDSGVYFCASSQAPGQVNYGYTFGSGTRLTVV.

This clone has only a few counts. The chain recombines TRBV4-2 with TRBJ2-3; D is undetermined. Between the trimmed V and J ends, which lost 5 bases and 0 bases, there was a span of 9 bases. In germline, CDR1 is LGHNA, CDR2 YNFKEQ. CDR3 size: 14 residues. CDR3 sequence: CASSSNPSTDTQYF. The CDR3 nucleotides read TGTGCCAGCAGCAGTAACCCGAGCACAGATACGCAGTATTTT.

This clone was counted many times. The chain uses TRBV29-1 and TRBJ2-7; D unclear. Germline V gene lookup returns CDR1 SQVTM and CDR2 ANQGSEA. This CDR3 spans 12 amino acids. Trimming removed 5 bases at V and 0 bases at J, with 8 bases between. The CDR3 DNA reads as TGCAGCGTTACGACGGACTCCTACGAGCAGTACGTC. Translating gives CSVTTDSYEQYV.

The chain couples TRBV30 to TRBJ2-7, with D possibly called TRBD1 or TRBD2 (5 bases each). Between the trimmed V and J ends, which lost 2 bases and 3 bases, there was a span of 17 bases. The CDR3 runs 15 residues. Germline values: CDR1 GTSNPN, CDR2 SVGIG (reference sequence). The CDR3 DNA follows: TGTGCCTGGAGTCTCCCGACCGGGACCTACTACGAGCAGTACTTC. Its protein is CAWSLPTGTYYEQYF.

J is TRBJ2-5 and V is TRBV4-3; 8 bases are a match to TRBD2. The germline gives CDR1 LGHNA, CDR2 YSLEER. CDR3 size: 14 residues. Trimming removed 4 bases from V and 4 bases from J; junction bases left unmatched: 5. The CDR3 is CASSPLRGGETQYF. In DNA form, the CDR3 reads TGCGCCAGCAGCCCCCTTCGGGGGGGAGAGACCCAGTACTTC.

The chain combines TRBV5-1 with TRBJ2-5; 10 bases map to TRBD2. The CDR3 has 18 amino acids. Germline V gives CDR1 SGHRS, CDR2 YFSETQ. The V and J ends lost 1 base and 1 base, in that order; junction bases with no gene match: 10. CDR3 DNA: TGCGCCAGCAGCTTGTTCGCGCGGACTAGCGGCATCCAAGAGACCCAGTACTTC. Protein: CASSLFARTSGIQETQYF.

J is TRBJ1-1 and V is TRBV7-2; D remains unclear. CDR1 is SGHTA and CDR2 is FQGNSA in the germline V gene. The length of the CDR3 is 14 residues. V was clipped by 3 bases and J by 4 bases, with 12 bases between them. The CDR3 bases are TGTGCCAGCAGCTTTAGACCGAGGATCACTGAAGCTTTCTTT. The encoded protein is CASSFRPRITEAFF.

The chain joins TRBV4-3 to TRBJ2-7; D might be TRBD1 (5 bases). CDR1 LGHNA and CDR2 YSLEER come from the germline V gene. This CDR3 spans 13 amino acids. Deletions cut 4 bases from V and 0 bases from J, with 7 bases between. CDR3 nucleotide sequence: TGCGCCAGCAGCCCGGACATCTCCTACGAGCAGTACTTC. Translation: CASSPDISYEQYF.

The CDR3 sequence is CASSLPPLHNEQFF. As DNA, the CDR3 is TGTGCCAGCAGTCTCCCACCTCTCCACAATGAGCAGTTCTTC. The J gene is TRBJ2-1, the V gene TRBV7-2; D unresolved. The CDR3 has 14 residues. Per germline, CDR1 SGHTA and CDR2 FQGNSA. Trimming took off 6 bases at V and 5 bases at J, with 14 bases between the two ends.

The chain links TRBV5-6 to TRBJ1-5, with no clear D. CDR3 length equals 14 residues. Germline CDR1 reads SGHDT; CDR2 reads YYEEEE. Trimming stripped 5 bases from V and 4 bases from J, with 13 bases between. The CDR3 region is CASRGRGRNQPQHF. The CDR3 bases are TGTGCCAGCAGGGGAAGAGGGCGTAATCAGCCCCAGCATTTT.